The sequence of this TCR beta chain was determined in a study of cytomegalovirus exposure and HLA in healthy donors. PCR used 60 Vbeta primers and 13 Jbeta primers. Clones were sequenced by immunoSEQ multiplex PCR, and TCRdb holds only the in-frame ones, with some missing. Among some 160,000 clones listed, roughly 84% were seen once. Overall study findings and caveats: Reported findings show TCR beta sequences accurately forecast HLA-A and HLA-B alleles in most subjects. In an earlier analysis, in several hundred donors, most V segments appeared productive either ~90% or ~30% of the time. Across donors, most TCRs were seen rarely, yet some public ones were widespread.

Though nominally healthy at sampling, donors likely had unrecorded immune exposures. For this clone: Its antigen is not known.

Germline CDR1 is LNHDA and CDR2 is SQIVND (reference sequence). CDR3 length: 14 residues. Trimming removed 3 bases from V and 4 bases from J, with 10 bases in between. J is TRBJ1-5 and V is TRBV19; D may be TRBD1 (6 bases). The receptor comes from a woman aged 18 to 35 in good health and CMV-seronegative. Specimen: PBMCs. This chain's CDR3 is CASSISGQNQPQHF. The CDR3 DNA is TGTGCCAGTAGTATTTCCGGACAGAATCAGCCCCAGCATTTT.